These 13 T cell receptor beta chains originate from one sample sequenced in a study of Ad26.COV2.S vaccination and SARS-CoV-2 variants. Repertoires were generated with immunoSEQ multiplex PCR, while TCRdb's copy carries only in-frame clones and drops some. The sample has about 350,000 clones, roughly 94% seen once. The sequencing used peripheral blood, collected after recovery from COVID-19. These receptors were obtained from a human donor who had recovered from COVID-19.

V is TRBV6-4 and J is TRBJ1-1; D ambiguous. Germline V gene data show CDR1 as MRHNA and CDR2 as SNTAGT. There are 13 residues in the CDR3. The V and J ends lost 3 bases and 1 base respectively, with 6 bases between them. The CDR3 nucleotides are TGTGCCAGCAGTGAAGTCCCGAACACTGAAGCTTTCTTT. Protein: CASSEVPNTEAFF.

The chain has TRBV11-2 and TRBJ2-2; TRBD2 agrees at 8 bases. There are 15 residues in the CDR3. V dropped 3 bases and J dropped 6; count of bases not matched to a gene: 6. Per the germline V gene, CDR1 is SGHAT and CDR2 is FQNNGV. The CDR3 is CASSFGTRSAGELFF. The CDR3 coding sequence is TGTGCCAGCAGCTTCGGGACTAGATCCGCCGGGGAGCTGTTTTTT.

The chain uses TRBV5-4 and TRBJ2-5, with 8 positions matching TRBD2. V was clipped by 0 bases and J by 2 bases; unmatched bases: 3. CDR1 is SGHNT, CDR2 YYREEE, per germline (reference sequence). CDR3 length: 15 amino acids. CDR3 in DNA: TGTGCCAGCAGCTTGGCAGCGGGGGATCAAGAGACCCAGTACTTC. Amino acids: CASSLAAGDQETQYF.

This clone was recorded once. The chain's CDR3 is CASSEQLHSGNTIYF. The CDR3, as DNA: TGTGCCAGCAGTGAACAACTCCACTCTGGAAACACCATATATTTT. The chain links TRBV2 to TRBJ1-3; D remains ambiguous. Germline assignment: CDR1 SNHLY and CDR2 FYNNEI. Trimming left V 2 bases short and J 0 bases short, with 8 bases between. There are 15 residues in the CDR3. Full variable domain (remainder filled in from reference TRBV2 and TRBJ1-3): EPEVTQTPSHQVTQMGQEVILRCVPISNHLYFYWYRQILGQKVEFLVSFYNNEISEKSEIFDDQFSVERPDGSNFTLKIRSTKLEDSAMYFCASSEQLHSGNTIYFGEGSWLTVV.

This clone was detected only once. The chain employs TRBV19 and TRBJ1-1, with TRBD1 as a possible D gene (5 bases). Deletions cut 6 bases from V and 4 bases from J, with 15 bases between. CDR1 is LNHDA, CDR2 SQIVND, per germline (reference sequence). The CDR3 spans 14 residues. Written as DNA, the CDR3 is TGTGCCAGTAGGGAGACAGTTCTCGGCACTGAAGCTTTCTTT. Translating gives CASRETVLGTEAFF.

The V gene is TRBV7-9, the J gene TRBJ1-5; a weak D match, TRBD1 (6 bases). Germline CDR1 is SEHNR and CDR2 is FQNEAQ (reference sequence). Trimming took off 5 bases at V and 9 bases at J, with 11 bases between the two ends. The CDR3 sequence is 12 residues long. The CDR3 is CASSLRDTPQHF. The CDR3 nucleotides read TGTGCCAGCAGCCTCCGGGACACGCCCCAGCATTTT.

The V and J genes are TRBV9 and TRBJ1-2; possibly TRBD1 for D (5 bases). Germline lookup yields CDR1 SGDLS and CDR2 YYNGEE. Trimming pared 3 bases from V and 4 bases from J, leaving 13 bases between. The CDR3 covers 14 residues. CDR3 bases: TGTGCCAGCAGCGCTGGAGGGGAAGGCTATGGCTACACCTTC. It encodes CASSAGGEGYGYTF.

The CDR3 nucleotides are TGTGCCAGCAGTTTATTAAGACAGGGACTCGACGAGCAGTACTTC. Translated: CASSLLRQGLDEQYF. The chain links TRBV27 to TRBJ2-7; D is perhaps TRBD1 (7 bases). Trimming shortened V by 1 base and J by 5 bases, and 15 bases separated the two germline ends. The CDR3 covers 15 residues. Germline V gene lookup returns CDR1 MNHEY and CDR2 SMNVEV (reference sequence).

This chain joins TRBV6-5 and TRBJ2-7, with 7 bases identical to TRBD1. The CDR3 runs 13 residues. V trimming: 6 bases; J trimming: 3 bases; junction bases outside the gene matches: 5. Germline values: CDR1 MNHEY, CDR2 SVGAGI. CDR3 loop: CASSRRDSYEQYF. The CDR3 DNA is TGTGCCAGCAGCCGACGGGACAGCTACGAGCAGTACTTC.

The chain uses TRBV5-1 and TRBJ1-1; 9 bases fit TRBD1. Looked up from germline, CDR1 is SGHRS and CDR2 is YFSETQ. This CDR3 is built from 16 residues. With 2 bases clipped from V and 2 bases from J, the junction kept 7 bases outside the gene matches. The CDR3: CASSFALGQGNTEAFF. The CDR3 DNA sequence: TGCGCCAGCAGCTTCGCCTTGGGACAGGGAAACACTGAAGCTTTCTTT.

This rearrangement joins TRBV19 to TRBJ1-3, with unresolved D. Germline V gives CDR1 LNHDA, CDR2 SQIVND (reference sequence). Trimming pared 7 bases from V and 3 bases from J, leaving 13 bases between. This CDR3 contains 14 residues. The chain's CDR3 is CASTLGHGGNTIYF. The CDR3 DNA is TGTGCCAGTACCCTAGGGCACGGTGGAAACACCATATATTTT.

V usage is TRBV11-2 and J usage is TRBJ1-3; D not resolved. With 1 base removed from V and 6 bases from J, the gap between germline ends came to 13 bases. Germline-derived CDR1 and CDR2 are SGHAT and FQNNGV. The CDR3 length is 15 residues. CDR3 DNA sequence: TGTGCCAGCAGCTTAGCTACGGGGAGGCAAAACACCATATATTTT. Protein sequence: CASSLATGRQNTIYF.

The chain joins TRBV19 to TRBJ1-1; TRBD1 aligns across 8 bases. V lost 6 bases and J lost 0; bases outside the gene matches: 9. In germline, CDR1 is LNHDA, CDR2 SQIVND (reference sequence). There are 16 residues in the CDR3. The CDR3 DNA reads TGTGCCAGTAGACGGACAGGGCGGATTATGAACACTGAAGCTTTCTTT. Its translation is CASRRTGRIMNTEAFF.